This entry lists 20 T cell receptor beta chains sequenced from one sample in a study of T cell responses to AZD1222 COVID-19 vaccine. Assay used: immunoSEQ multiplex PCR; TCRdb lists only in-frame clones, some missing. The sample gives some 180,000 clones, almost 95% of which show up once; about 10% is in the top ten. Sequenced here: peripheral blood, sampled on day 0 of AZD1222 vaccination. The receptors derive from an adult in good health.

The chain employs TRBV28 and TRBJ1-6; D may be TRBD1 (6 bases). The CDR3 sequence is 15 residues long. V shed 7 bases and J shed 6 bases, with 16 bases lying between them. CDR1 is MDHEN, CDR2 SYDVKM, per germline. The CDR3, as DNA: TGTGCCAGCACCATAGGGGGGGGCCGTAATTCACCCCTCCACTTT. This encodes CASTIGGGRNSPLHF.

This chain joins TRBV2 and TRBJ1-2; D is uncertain. The CDR3 spans 11 residues. With 8 bases removed from V and 4 bases from J, the gap between germline ends came to 8 bases. Germline CDR1 reads SNHLY; CDR2 reads FYNNEI. This CDR3 is CASPVFYGYTF. CDR3 nucleotides: TGTGCCAGCCCAGTCTTCTATGGCTACACCTTC.

V usage is TRBV7-2 and J usage is TRBJ2-1; 7 nucleotides align to TRBD2. V trimming: 5 bases; J trimming: 9 bases; junction bases outside the gene matches: 4. The CDR3 spans 12 residues. Germline V gene sequence: CDR1 SGHTA, CDR2 FQGNSA. CDR3 protein: CASSTRLAEQFF. Written as DNA, the CDR3 is TGTGCCAGCAGCACCCGACTAGCTGAGCAGTTCTTC. The full variable domain, its missing parts supplied by reference TRBV7-2 and TRBJ2-1, is GAGVSQSPSNKVTEKGKDVELRCDPISGHTALYWYRQSLGQGLEFLIYFQGNSAPDKSGLPSDRFSAERTGGSVSTLTIQRTQQEDSAVYLCASSTRLAEQFFGPGTRLTVL.

The rearrangement uses TRBV27 and TRBJ2-5; 8 nucleotides agree with TRBD1. Germline assignment: CDR1 MNHEY and CDR2 SMNVEV (reference sequence). This CDR3 contains 14 residues. V lost 4 bases and J lost 5; bases outside the gene matches: 6. CDR3 nucleotide sequence: TGTGCCAGCAGTTACAGGGGGAGGTGGGAGACCCAGTACTTC. Its protein product is CASSYRGRWETQYF.

The chain couples TRBV6-5 to TRBJ1-3; 8 bases match TRBD1. V was clipped by 6 bases and J by 2 bases; unmatched bases: 6. This CDR3 is 15 amino acids long. From germline, CDR1 is MNHEY and CDR2 SVGAGI. The DNA of the CDR3 is TGTGCCAGCAGCCTCAGGGGGCTAACTGGAAACACCATATATTTT. Protein: CASSLRGLTGNTIYF.

The J gene is TRBJ1-2, the V gene TRBV5-1, with 11 positions matching TRBD1. J was trimmed by 7 bases and V by 4 bases; bases with no gene match: 9. Germline V gives CDR1 SGHRS, CDR2 YFSETQ. The CDR3 loop spans 15 amino acids. CDR3 nucleotides: TGCGCCAGCAGCACAGGGACAGGGGGTACGGTTGGCTACACCTTC. Translating it yields CASSTGTGGTVGYTF.

This clone was recorded once. V is TRBV18 and J is TRBJ2-7; TRBD2 aligns across 10 bases. V dropped 5 bases and J dropped 5; count of bases not matched to a gene: 6. There are 14 residues in the CDR3. CDR1 KGHSH and CDR2 LQKENI come from the germline V gene. In DNA, the CDR3 is TGTGCCAGCTCAACAGCGGGAGGGCGGGACGAGCAGTACTTC. Protein: CASSTAGGRDEQYF.

This clone was counted between two and nine times. The chain couples TRBV11-2 to TRBJ2-5; D gene unclear. The CDR3 length is 14 residues. Germline V gives CDR1 SGHAT, CDR2 FQNNGV. V lost 0 bases, J lost 7 bases, and 12 bases lay in between. The CDR3 is CASSLDGMTGTQYF. The CDR3 DNA sequence: TGTGCCAGCAGCTTAGATGGTATGACGGGGACCCAGTACTTC.

This clone was picked up one time. Its ends do not fully match the called genes, so a read error is possible. The chain links TRBV28 to TRBJ2-5; D gene ambiguous. Germline CDR1 MDHEN, CDR2 SYDVKM. The CDR3 is 13 amino acids. This chain's CDR3 is CATSTSSQETQYF. The CDR3 DNA reads as TGTGCCACCAGTACATCTTCCCAAGAGACCCAGTACTTC.

J is TRBJ2-2 and V is TRBV28; a possible D gene is TRBD2 (5 bases). Trimming shortened V by 10 bases and J by 5 bases, and 17 bases separated the two germline ends. CDR1 is MDHEN and CDR2 is SYDVKM in the germline V gene. The CDR3 is 14 amino acids. In DNA form, the CDR3 reads TGTGCCATATCGTCCCATGGGGAGACCGGGGAGCTGTTTTTT. It encodes CAISSHGETGELFF.

The genes are TRBV6-5 and TRBJ2-3; D gene ambiguous. The V end lost 2 bases, the J end lost 1 base, and 4 bases lay between the germline ends. The CDR3 runs to 13 residues. Germline CDR1 and CDR2: MNHEY and SVGAGI. CDR3 in DNA: TGTGCCAGCAGTTACGCCCGCACAGATACGCAGTATTTT. Translating gives CASSYARTDTQYF.

V gene TRBV28 combines with J gene TRBJ2-7; no firm D call. The V gene's germline CDR1 is MDHEN and CDR2 SYDVKM. V dropped 4 bases and J dropped 2 bases, with 9 bases sitting between them. The CDR3 contains 13 residues. The CDR3 sequence: CASSSDGTYEQYV. The CDR3 DNA reads as TGTGCCAGCAGTTCAGACGGTACCTACGAGCAGTACGTC.

The V gene is TRBV6-2 or TRBV6-3, the J gene TRBJ2-7; 7 bases are shared with TRBD1. In germline, CDR1 is MNHEY, CDR2 SVGEGT. V was pared by 5 bases and J by 6 bases, with 4 bases of the junction left unmatched. This CDR3 region has 12 residues. CDR3 region: CASSQGVSEQYF. Written as DNA, the CDR3 is TGTGCCAGCAGTCAGGGGGTCTCCGAGCAGTACTTC.

The chain has TRBV6-1 and TRBJ1-5; D call uncertain. The V gene's germline CDR1 is MNHNS and CDR2 SASEGT. This CDR3 spans 17 amino acids. Trimming shortened V by 3 bases and J by 6 bases, and 21 bases separated the two germline ends. DNA of the CDR3: TGTGCCAGCAGTGAGTTTGGGGAGAACAGAGGGAGTCAGCCCCAGCATTTT. Its protein is CASSEFGENRGSQPQHF.

The rearrangement links TRBV4-1 to TRBJ2-1; the match to TRBD2 covers 10 bases. Germline V CDR1 and CDR2: MGHRA, YSYEKL. The CDR3 extends over 15 amino acids. V lost 8 bases and J lost 7; bases outside the gene matches: 11. The CDR3 coding sequence is TGCGCCAGCTCTCCCCTAGCGGGAGTGCGAAATGAGCAGTTCTTC. This codes for CASSPLAGVRNEQFF.

This chain links TRBV5-5 with TRBJ1-1; the D is unclear. Trimming stripped 3 bases from V and 3 bases from J, with 15 bases between. The germline V gene encodes CDR1 SGHKS and CDR2 YYEKEE (reference sequence). The length of the CDR3 is 15 residues. CDR3 in amino acids: CASSSLQPEDTEAFF. CDR3 DNA: TGTGCCAGCAGCTCATTACAGCCTGAGGACACTGAAGCTTTCTTT.

The chain uses TRBV28 and TRBJ1-2; perhaps TRBD1 as D (5 bases). Germline V lookup: CDR1 MDHEN, CDR2 SYDVKM. The CDR3 totals 13 residues. V dropped 3 bases and J dropped 7 bases, with 12 bases sitting between them. Here the CDR3 DNA reads TGTGCCAGCAGTTTCTCGGGGGACGGTGGCTACACCTTC. It specifies CASSFSGDGGYTF.

Of note for this clone: Other DNA sequences from this sample encode an identical CDR3 as well. The chain recombines TRBV28 with TRBJ1-1; D is uncertain. Trimming cost V 5 bases and J 2 bases, with 3 bases left between them. This CDR3 is built from 11 residues. Germline V gene lookup returns CDR1 MDHEN and CDR2 SYDVKM. CDR3 in DNA: TGTGCCAGCAGTCCTAACACTGAAGCTTTCTTT. It codes for CASSPNTEAFF.

The chain joins TRBV2 to TRBJ1-3, with D unclear. This CDR3 region has 14 residues. Trimming removed 1 base at V and 0 bases at J, with 4 bases between. Germline values: CDR1 SNHLY, CDR2 FYNNEI. The CDR3 sequence is CASSEDYSGNTIYF. In DNA form, the CDR3 reads TGTGCCAGCAGTGAAGACTACTCTGGAAACACCATATATTTT.

The rearrangement joins TRBV19 to TRBJ2-3; D is unresolved. The CDR3 is 15 amino acids. The germline gives CDR1 LNHDA, CDR2 SQIVND (reference sequence). Trimming shortened V by 3 bases and J by 1 base, and 11 bases separated the two germline ends. DNA of the CDR3: TGTGCCAGTAGTATTGGGCTAGGCGGCACAGATACGCAGTATTTT. It codes for CASSIGLGGTDTQYF.